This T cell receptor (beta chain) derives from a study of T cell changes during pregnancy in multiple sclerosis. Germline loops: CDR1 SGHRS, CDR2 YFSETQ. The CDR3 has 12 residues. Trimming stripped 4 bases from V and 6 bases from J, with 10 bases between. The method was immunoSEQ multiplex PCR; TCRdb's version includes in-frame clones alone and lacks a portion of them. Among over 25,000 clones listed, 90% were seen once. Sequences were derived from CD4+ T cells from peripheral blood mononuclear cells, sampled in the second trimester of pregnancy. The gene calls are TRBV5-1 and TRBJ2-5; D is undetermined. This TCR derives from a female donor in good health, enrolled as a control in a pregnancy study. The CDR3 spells CASSLPTKTQYF. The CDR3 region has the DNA TGCGCCAGCAGCCTCCCTACGAAGACCCAGTACTTC.